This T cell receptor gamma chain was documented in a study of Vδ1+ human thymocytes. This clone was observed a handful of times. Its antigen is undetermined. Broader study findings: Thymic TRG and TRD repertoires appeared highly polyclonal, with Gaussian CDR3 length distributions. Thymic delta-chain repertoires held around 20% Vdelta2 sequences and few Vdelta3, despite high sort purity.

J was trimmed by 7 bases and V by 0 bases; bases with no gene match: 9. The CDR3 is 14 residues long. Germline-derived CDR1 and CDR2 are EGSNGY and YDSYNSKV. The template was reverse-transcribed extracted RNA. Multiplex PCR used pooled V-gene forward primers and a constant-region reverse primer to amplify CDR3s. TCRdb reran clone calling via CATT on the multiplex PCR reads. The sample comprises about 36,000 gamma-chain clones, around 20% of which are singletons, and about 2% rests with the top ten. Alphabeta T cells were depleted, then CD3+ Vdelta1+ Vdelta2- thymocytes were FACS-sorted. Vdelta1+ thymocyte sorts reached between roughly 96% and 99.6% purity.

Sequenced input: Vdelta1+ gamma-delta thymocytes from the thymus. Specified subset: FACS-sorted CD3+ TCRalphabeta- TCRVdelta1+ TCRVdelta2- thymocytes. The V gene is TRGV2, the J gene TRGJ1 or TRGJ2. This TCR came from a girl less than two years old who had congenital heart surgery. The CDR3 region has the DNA TGTGCCACCTGGGACGGGCCTTCAAAGTATAAGAAACTCTTT. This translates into CATWDGPSKYKKLF.